This record covers a single T cell receptor (beta chain). Original methodology: Amplifying reference gene primers gave estimates of nucleated cell counts. Clones were sequenced by immunoSEQ multiplex PCR, and TCRdb holds only the in-frame ones, with some missing. V and J calls and clone size are copied from that table; D and trimming were computed from the DNA. The sample consists of about 200,000 clones, about 88% of them appearing once. V trimming: 7 bases; J trimming: 9 bases; junction bases outside the gene matches: 4. The germline V gene encodes CDR1 SEHNR and CDR2 FQNEAQ (reference sequence). The CDR3 has 12 residues. It was during active infection that Seattle patients were enrolled and then longitudinally followed. These data originate in a study of blood T cell repertoires in COVID-19. Study context: Acute-phase and convalescent COVID-19 samples originated in the United States, Italy and Spain.

The specimen sequenced was peripheral blood. The rearrangement joins TRBV7-9 to TRBJ2-1; 9 bases align to TRBD2. This sequence was found in a man in his fifties with COVID-19, enrolled during active disease. The CDR3 here is CASTASGVEQFF. The CDR3 bases are TGTGCCAGCACCGCTAGCGGGGTTGAGCAGTTCTTC.